A single sample gave rise to the 26 T cell receptor beta chains below, sequenced in a study of T cell responses to AZD1222 COVID-19 vaccine. TCRdb keeps only in-frame clones here, not all; method: immunoSEQ multiplex PCR. The repertoire consists of approximately 150,000 clones, with roughly 87% occurring once and the leading ten covering about 6%. Specimen: peripheral blood, collected 28 days after the second AZD1222 dose. Receptor source: an adult who received the AZD1222 COVID-19 vaccine.

The chain employs TRBV9 and TRBJ1-5; perhaps TRBD1 as D (6 bases). This CDR3 comprises 14 residues. V was cut by 0 bases and J by 6 bases, with 10 bases left in between. Germline values: CDR1 SGDLS, CDR2 YYNGEE. Here the CDR3 reads CASSVGTEGQPQHF. For the CDR3, the DNA is TGTGCCAGCAGCGTAGGGACAGAGGGTCAGCCCCAGCATTTT.

The J gene is TRBJ1-3, the V gene TRBV12-2; no check of the table's D call, TRBD1, against the DNA was made. TRBV12-2 is listed as a pseudogene. This CDR3 has 16 residues. The CDR3 DNA follows: TGTGCAAGTCGCTTAGGGGACAGGGACTCTGGAAACACCATATATTTT. Protein sequence: CASRLGDRDSGNTIYF.

This clone showed up just once. This sequence joins TRBV7-3 and TRBJ1-3, with D perhaps TRBD1 (6 bases). CDR3 length: 16 residues. Per germline, CDR1 SGHTA and CDR2 FQGTGA. Trimming removed 2 bases from V and 0 bases from J, with 11 bases in between. CDR3 nucleotides: TGTGCCAGCAGCTTAGGGGGGCCCCCCTCTGGAAACACCATATATTTT. It translates to CASSLGGPPSGNTIYF.

V is TRBV2 and J is TRBJ1-1; tentatively, D is TRBD1 (6 bases). Germline-derived CDR1 and CDR2 are SNHLY and FYNNEI. V gave up 7 bases and J gave up 1 base, with 10 bases separating them. The CDR3 has 13 residues. CDR3: CASKEGGNTEAFF. The CDR3 DNA reads as TGTGCCAGCAAGGAGGGGGGGAACACTGAAGCTTTCTTT.

The rearrangement uses TRBV4-1 and TRBJ1-6, with TRBD1 matching over 9 bases. This CDR3 has 15 amino acids. Germline V gene sequence: CDR1 MGHRA, CDR2 YSYEKL. V lost 4 bases, J lost 7 bases, and 5 bases stayed unmatched. CDR3 amino acids: CASSPGQGLNSPLHF. Here the CDR3 DNA reads TGCGCCAGCAGCCCCGGACAGGGGTTGAATTCACCCCTCCACTTT.

The rearrangement joins TRBV28 to TRBJ2-1; no firm D call. Per the germline V gene, CDR1 is MDHEN and CDR2 is SYDVKM. The CDR3 consists of 10 residues. V lost 5 bases to trimming and J lost 7 bases, with 3 bases between them. The DNA for the CDR3 is TGTGCCAGCAGTATTAATGAGCAGTTCTTC. Translating it yields CASSINEQFF.

CDR3: CASSLDSPNYGYTF. The CDR3, as DNA: TGTGCCAGCAGCTTAGACAGTCCTAACTATGGCTACACCTTC. The gene calls are TRBV7-2 and TRBJ1-2; D call uncertain. The CDR3 consists of 14 residues. Germline loops: CDR1 SGHTA, CDR2 FQGNSA. Trimming pared 1 base from V and 0 bases from J, leaving 6 bases between.

V and J are TRBV11-3 and TRBJ2-3; no definite D call. CDR1 and CDR2 (germline): SGHNT, YENEEA. This CDR3 is built from 13 residues. V lost 3 bases to trimming and J lost 5 bases, with 9 bases between them. CDR3 sequence (DNA): TGTGCCAGCAGCTTTTCGAACGGAGATACGCAGTATTTT. It yields the protein CASSFSNGDTQYF.

The V gene is TRBV6-6, the J gene TRBJ2-7, with D unclear. With 4 bases removed from V and 2 bases from J, the gap between germline ends came to 15 bases. The CDR3 has 15 residues. CDR1 is MNHNY, CDR2 SVGAGI, per germline (reference sequence). The CDR3 sequence is CASSLETLPPYEQYF. CDR3 bases: TGTGCCAGCAGTTTGGAAACATTACCCCCCTACGAGCAGTACTTC.

This chain connects TRBV12-5 to TRBJ1-4, with D tentatively TRBD1 (6 bases). The V end lost 11 bases, the J end lost 7 bases, and 17 bases lay between the germline ends. The CDR3 loop spans 13 amino acids. Germline V gene lookup returns CDR1 LGHNT and CDR2 FRNRAP. CDR3 bases: TGTGCTCCCTGGGGGCTAGAAGGTGAAAAACTGTTTTTT. Its translation: CAPWGLEGEKLFF.

The chain has TRBV5-4 and TRBJ1-4; D perhaps matches TRBD1 (5 bases). V was trimmed by 5 bases and J by 4 bases, leaving 15 bases between them. Germline V CDR1 and CDR2: SGHNT, YYREEE (reference sequence). The CDR3 runs 15 residues. CDR3: CASSQGGAFNEKLFF. CDR3 in DNA: TGTGCCAGCAGTCAGGGAGGGGCCTTTAATGAAAAACTGTTTTTT.

The chain couples TRBV3-1 (or the pseudogene TRBV3-2) to TRBJ2-3, with D unresolved. Germline lookup yields CDR1 LGHDT and CDR2 YNNKEL (reference sequence). V lost 4 bases to trimming and J lost 1 base, with 6 bases between them. The CDR3 has 13 amino acids. DNA of the CDR3: TGTGCCAGCAGCCGGGATGGCACAGATACGCAGTATTTT. Amino acids: CASSRDGTDTQYF.

The chain employs TRBV6-5 and TRBJ1-5; no firm D call. CDR3 length: 13 residues. V lost 7 bases to trimming and J lost 2 bases, with 9 bases between them. Germline V gene data show CDR1 as MNHEY and CDR2 as SVGAGI. The CDR3 reads CASTNSRNQPQHF. The CDR3 nucleotides read TGTGCCAGCACCAACAGCCGCAATCAGCCCCAGCATTTT.

CDR3 sequence (DNA): TGTGCCAGCAGTTCGACAGTTAGCACAGCGCAGTACTTC. Translation gives CASSSTVSTAQYF. The chain couples TRBV27 to TRBJ2-7, with a tentative D call TRBD1 (5 bases). The CDR3 has 13 residues. Germline V CDR1 and CDR2: MNHEY, SMNVEV (reference sequence). V gave up 4 bases and J gave up 9 bases, with 16 bases separating them.

This chain joins TRBV7-9 and TRBJ1-2, with D uncertain. The V gene lost 7 bases and the J gene lost 4 bases, with 10 bases spanning the gap. There are 12 residues in the CDR3. Germline V gene sequence: CDR1 SEHNR, CDR2 FQNEAQ (reference sequence). CDR3 amino acids: CASTVSTYGYTF. The DNA for the CDR3 is TGTGCCAGCACCGTGAGCACCTATGGCTACACCTTC.

This clone was seen only a few times. This chain uses TRBV28 with TRBJ2-7; D possibly corresponds to TRBD1 (5 bases). In germline, CDR1 is MDHEN, CDR2 SYDVKM. With 6 bases removed from V and 3 bases from J, the gap between germline ends came to 15 bases. The CDR3 totals 14 residues. CDR3 in amino acids: CASSSPGFGYEQYF. The CDR3 region has the DNA TGTGCCAGCAGCTCGCCAGGGTTTGGCTACGAGCAGTACTTC.

The chain couples TRBV11-2 to TRBJ2-5; 13 nucleotides line up with TRBD2. Germline assignment: CDR1 SGHAT and CDR2 FQNNGV. The CDR3 is 17 residues long. J was trimmed by 5 bases and V by 5 bases; bases with no gene match: 11. The CDR3 loop is CASSLSGTSGVIETQYF. The CDR3 DNA follows: TGTGCCAGCAGCCTATCCGGGACTAGCGGGGTAATCGAGACCCAGTACTTC. The full variable domain, with the rest looked up from reference TRBV11-2 and TRBJ2-5, is EAGVAQSPRYKIIEKRQSVAFWCNPISGHATLYWYQQILGQGPKLLIQFQNNGVVDDSQLPKDRFSAERLKGVDSTLKIQPAKLEDSAVYLCASSLSGTSGVIETQYFGPGTRLLVL.

This CDR3 is CASSETGVGTGELFF. The CDR3, as DNA: TGTGCCAGCTCCGAAACAGGGGTCGGCACCGGGGAGCTGTTTTTT. The chain recombines TRBV19 with TRBJ2-2, with 7 bases matching TRBD1. The CDR3 is made up of 15 amino acids. The ends lost 9 bases at V and 4 bases at J; junction bases unmatched: 11. CDR1 is LNHDA, CDR2 SQIVND, per germline (reference sequence).

The chain's CDR3 is CASSLSKSLTDTQYF. The CDR3, as DNA: TGTGCCAGCAGTTTATCCAAAAGCTTGACAGATACGCAGTATTTT. The chain links TRBV27 to TRBJ2-3; D remains ambiguous. CDR1 MNHEY and CDR2 SMNVEV come from the germline V gene (reference sequence). Trimming took 0 bases from V and 3 from J, leaving 10 bases between them. The CDR3 length is 15 residues.

The chain couples TRBV7-9 to TRBJ1-2; 8 nucleotides agree with TRBD1. Germline V gene lookup returns CDR1 SEHNR and CDR2 FQNEAQ (reference sequence). Trimming removed 4 bases from V and 10 bases from J; junction bases left unmatched: 5. This CDR3 contains 12 residues. As DNA, the CDR3 is TGTGCCAGCAGCTCGGACAGGGCATCCTACACCTTC. Encoded protein: CASSSDRASYTF.

DNA for the CDR3: TGTGCCAGCAGTCCGCAAACCGGGACAACCGCCTACAATGAGCAGTTCTTC. Translating gives CASSPQTGTTAYNEQFF. The chain has TRBV27 and TRBJ2-1, with D possibly TRBD1 on 6 matching bases. CDR3 length: 17 residues. Between the trimmed V and J ends, which lost 5 bases and 2 bases, there was a span of 19 bases. Germline lookup yields CDR1 MNHEY and CDR2 SMNVEV (reference sequence).

This clone was found once. Other DNA variants within this sample encode the same CDR3. The chain couples TRBV7-9 to TRBJ1-2, with 9 bases identical to TRBD1. With 5 bases clipped from V and 4 bases from J, the junction kept 5 bases outside the gene matches. The germline V gene has CDR1 SEHNR and CDR2 FQNEAQ (reference sequence). CDR3 length: 14 amino acids. Written as DNA, the CDR3 is TGTGCCAGCAGCCCGGGACAGGGCCTCTATGGCTACACCTTC. It translates to CASSPGQGLYGYTF.

This clone was seen a few times. The chain recombines TRBV19 with TRBJ1-1; D gene unclear. Germline V gene data show CDR1 as LNHDA and CDR2 as SQIVND (reference sequence). The CDR3 runs to 15 residues. The ends were cut back, 0 bases at V and 0 bases at J, with 8 bases in the middle. The CDR3 DNA reads TGTGCCAGTAGTATAGATCGATACATGAACACTGAAGCTTTCTTT. Protein product: CASSIDRYMNTEAFF.

The chain carries TRBV27 and TRBJ2-3, with a tentative D call TRBD1 (6 bases). Trimming left V 2 bases short and J 2 bases short, with 14 bases between. Germline-derived CDR1 and CDR2 are MNHEY and SMNVEV (reference sequence). This CDR3 spans 16 amino acids. The CDR3 loop reads CASSLMAGVFTDTQYF. The CDR3 DNA sequence: TGTGCCAGCAGTTTAATGGCAGGGGTTTTCACAGATACGCAGTATTTT.

The chain uses TRBV5-6 and TRBJ2-1; maybe TRBD2 (5 bases). The CDR3 length is 13 residues. Germline V gene sequence: CDR1 SGHDT, CDR2 YYEEEE. The V end lost 1 base, the J end lost 6 bases, and 8 bases lay between the germline ends. CDR3 in amino acids: CASSLLRGNEQFF. The CDR3 nucleotides are TGTGCCAGCAGCTTGTTACGGGGCAATGAGCAGTTCTTC. Using reference TRBV5-6 and TRBJ2-1 for the parts outside the CDR3, the full variable domain is DAGVTQSPTHLIKTRGQQVTLRCSPKSGHDTVSWYQQALGQGPQFIFQYYEEEERQRGNFPDRFSGHQFPNYSSELNVNALLLGDSALYLCASSLLRGNEQFFGPGTRLTVL.

The chain combines TRBV5-1 with TRBJ1-4, with D possibly matching TRBD1 (6 bases). V was clipped by 2 bases and J by 5 bases, with 10 bases between them. Germline V lookup: CDR1 SGHRS, CDR2 YFSETQ. The CDR3 covers 14 residues. In DNA, the CDR3 is TGCGCCAGCAGCTTTGGACAGCCCAATGAAAAACTGTTTTTT. Translated, it gives CASSFGQPNEKLFF.